Listed below are T cell receptor beta chains from one sample, sequenced in a study of PD-L1 blockade in urothelial cancer. Clones were read by immunoSEQ multiplex PCR, and TCRdb kept only the in-frame ones, dropping some. The sample has about 50,000 clones; about four fifths are singletons. Sequenced material: PBMCs, taken around atezolizumab (anti-PD-L1) treatment. The source of these receptors is a man in his 70s with urothelial cancer. Both conserved end residues are part of each CDR3. D genes are given only for firm matches. Rows give clone size only sometimes, using once, few, many, or a class for an expanded clone.

>TRBV19|TRBJ1-1|NA|TRBD1
CASSQQGDTEAFF
TGTGCCAGTAGTCAGCAGGGGGACACTGAAGCTTTCTTT
>TRBV6-1|TRBJ2-5|NA|TRBD2
CASSMGLAAQETQYF
TGTGCCAGCAGCATGGGACTAGCGGCACAAGAGACCCAGTACTTC
>TRBV19|TRBJ2-7|NA|TRBD1
CASSITGTGGNEQYF
TGTGCCAGTAGTATAACCGGGACAGGGGGCAACGAGCAGTACTTC
>TRBV5-1|TRBJ2-3|NA|NA
CASSLEGGGTDTQYF
TGCGCCAGCAGCTTGGAAGGGGGAGGCACAGATACGCAGTATTTT
>TRBV2|TRBJ2-3|NA|TRBD2
CASKPGLATDTQYF
TGTGCCAGTAAACCGGGACTAGCAACAGATACGCAGTATTTT
>TRBV12-1|TRBJ2-6|NA|NA
CASSHWRGGEKSSGANVLTF
TGTGCCAGCAGCCATTGGAGGGGGGGGGAAAAAAGCTCTGGGGCCAACGTCCTGACTTTC
>TRBV19|TRBJ2-7|NA|NA
CASSIGGNYEQYF
TGTGCCAGTAGTATTGGCGGGAACTACGAGCAGTACTTC
>TRBV7-6|TRBJ2-3|NA|NA
CASSLRDRNAFTDTQYF
TGTGCCAGCAGCTTACGAGACAGGAACGCTTTCACAGATACGCAGTATTTT
>TRBV5-1|TRBJ2-2|NA|NA
CASSLSGILTGELFF
TGCGCCAGCAGCTTGTCCGGGATCCTGACCGGGGAGCTGTTTTTT
>TRBV15|TRBJ1-1|NA|NA
CATSRAGATEAFF
TGTGCCACCAGCCGGGCAGGGGCGACTGAAGCTTTCTTT
>TRBV10-2|TRBJ1-1|NA|TRBD1
CASSYPVQGVGEAFF
TGCGCCAGCAGCTACCCCGTCCAGGGGGTGGGGGAAGCTTTCTTT
>TRBV5-4|TRBJ2-7|once|TRBD2
CASSLKGTSEEQYF
TGTGCCAGCAGCCTAAAGGGGACTAGTGAAGAGCAGTACTTC
>TRBV21-1|TRBJ2-7|once|NA
CASSKPGVAGSSYEQYF
TGTGCCAGCAGCAAACCCGGGGTAGCGGGAAGCTCCTACGAGCAGTACTTC
>TRBV11-3|TRBJ1-3|NA|NA
CASSLDKGTGFTVGNTIYF
TGTGCCAGCAGCTTAGATAAGGGAACAGGGTTTACCGTTGGAAACACCATATATTTT
>TRBV29-1|TRBJ1-1|NA|TRBD1
CSGNRGINTEAFF
TGCAGCGGGAACAGGGGGATAAACACTGAAGCTTTCTTT
>TRBV28|TRBJ2-1|many|TRBD1
CASRGRTGDNEQFF
TGTGCCAGCAGAGGAAGGACAGGGGACAATGAGCAGTTCTTC
>TRBV5-1|TRBJ2-3|NA|TRBD2
CASRLAGVPTDTQYF
TGCGCCAGTAGACTAGCGGGAGTACCCACAGATACGCAGTATTTT
>TRBV5-1|TRBJ2-7|NA|TRBD1
CASSLDGTGGSYEQYF
TGCGCCAGCAGCTTGGACGGGACAGGGGGTTCCTACGAGCAGTACTTC
>TRBV28|TRBJ2-5|NA|NA
CASSSLLQGGRETQYF
TGTGCCAGCAGTTCTCTTCTACAGGGGGGGAGGGAGACCCAGTACTTC
>TRBV27|TRBJ2-7|NA|TRBD2
CASSSPGLAGAYEQYF
TGTGCCAGCAGTTCGCCGGGACTAGCGGGAGCCTACGAGCAGTACTTC
>TRBV30|TRBJ1-3|NA|TRBD1
CACRPKDRGTGNTIYF
TGTGCCTGCAGACCCAAGGACAGGGGAACTGGAAACACCATATATTTT
>TRBV4-1|TRBJ2-3|NA|NA
CASSQNFYTDTQYF
TGCGCCAGCAGTCAAAACTTCTACACAGATACGCAGTATTTT
>TRBV5-1|TRBJ2-1|few|NA
CASSSWINEQFF
TGCGCCAGCAGTAGCTGGATTAATGAGCAGTTCTTC
>TRBV2|TRBJ1-1|NA|NA
CASSEYRVQDTEAFF
TGTGCCAGCAGTGAGTATCGGGTACAGGACACTGAAGCTTTCTTT
>TRBV9|TRBJ1-3|NA|NA
CASSVDGRSSGNTIYF
TGTGCCAGCAGCGTAGATGGCCGCTCCTCTGGAAACACCATATATTTT
>TRBV2|TRBJ1-1|NA|NA
CASKWEAHTEAFF
TGTGCCAGCAAGTGGGAGGCTCACACTGAAGCTTTCTTT
>TRBV6-1|TRBJ2-7|NA|NA
CASSGGRDYEQYF
TGTGCCAGCAGTGGTGGCAGGGACTACGAGCAGTACTTC
>TRBV7-9|TRBJ2-7|NA|TRBD2
CASSFTSGRRYEQYF
TGTGCCAGCAGCTTTACTAGCGGGAGGCGGTACGAGCAGTACTTC
>TRBV19|TRBJ1-1|once|NA
CASIMNTEAFF
TGTGCCAGTATCATGAACACTGAAGCTTTCTTT
>TRBV6-5|TRBJ2-7|NA|NA
CASASKRPEEGEQYF
TGTGCCAGCGCGTCGAAGCGTCCCGAGGAAGGCGAGCAGTACTTC
>TRBV5-5|TRBJ2-5|NA|NA
CASSLAGYQETQYF
TGTGCCAGCAGCTTGGCAGGGTATCAAGAGACCCAGTACTTC
>TRBV2|TRBJ2-1|NA|NA
CASTKSSYNEQFF
TGTGCCAGCACTAAGAGCTCCTACAATGAGCAGTTCTTC
>TRBV18|TRBJ1-2|NA|NA
CASSPQGGGSDGYTF
TGTGCCAGCTCACCACAAGGCGGGGGGTCGGATGGCTACACCTTC
>TRBV5-8|TRBJ2-3|NA|TRBD2
CASSLVARGGTDTQYF
TGTGCCAGCAGCTTGGTGGCCCGGGGGGGAACAGATACGCAGTATTTT
>TRBV30|TRBJ2-3|NA|TRBD2
CAWGLGGTDTQYF
TGTGCCTGGGGACTAGGGGGCACAGATACGCAGTATTTT
>TRBV7-3|TRBJ2-5|NA|TRBD1
CASSRGQGETQYF
TGTGCCAGCAGCCGTGGACAGGGAGAGACCCAGTACTTC
>TRBV4-2|TRBJ1-4|NA|TRBD1
CASSQENTGAQLRGLFF
TGTGCCAGCAGCCAGGAAAATACAGGGGCCCAACTACGAGGACTGTTTTTT
>TRBV10-3|TRBJ2-3|NA|TRBD2
CAISLAGSTDTQYF
TGTGCCATCAGCCTAGCGGGCTCGACAGATACGCAGTATTTT
>TRBV30|TRBJ2-1|NA|NA
CAWSSQGFYNEQFF
TGTGCCTGGAGTTCTCAGGGGTTCTACAATGAGCAGTTCTTC
>TRBV10-3|TRBJ2-1|once|TRBD2
CAISALTSGDNEQFF
TGTGCCATCAGTGCTCTGACTAGCGGGGACAATGAGCAGTTCTTC
>TRBV9|TRBJ1-1|NA|TRBD1
CASSVGSGGRITEAFF
TGTGCCAGCAGCGTAGGCTCAGGGGGTCGTATCACTGAAGCTTTCTTT
>TRBV27|TRBJ1-2|once|NA
CASSPSEGSATYGYTF
TGTGCCAGCAGTCCTTCGGAGGGTTCCGCTACTTATGGCTACACCTTC
>TRBV7-8|TRBJ2-2|NA|TRBD2
CASITRKRENTGELFF
TGTGCCAGCATCACCAGAAAGCGGGAGAACACCGGGGAGCTGTTTTTT
>TRBV2|TRBJ2-5|NA|TRBD2
CASSESSGTSWAAQETQYF
TGTGCCAGCAGTGAATCTAGCGGGACGTCCTGGGCCGCCCAAGAGACCCAGTACTTC
>TRBV5-1|TRBJ1-1|NA|NA
CASSLSFSGNSDTEAFF
TGCGCCAGCAGCTTGTCATTTTCGGGGAACTCGGACACTGAAGCTTTCTTT
>TRBV14|TRBJ2-7|NA|NA
CASSQHLGDTEQYF
TGTGCCAGCAGCCAGCACCTCGGGGACACCGAGCAGTACTTC
>TRBV27|TRBJ2-7|NA|NA
CASSLGTGTIPYEQYF
TGTGCCAGCAGTTTAGGTACAGGGACTATTCCCTACGAGCAGTACTTC
>TRBV28|TRBJ2-3|few|NA
CASSSQGGSTDTQYF
TGTGCCAGCAGTTCCCAAGGGGGTAGCACAGATACGCAGTATTTT
>TRBV10-3|TRBJ1-5|NA|NA
CAISESGGRNQPQHF
TGTGCCATCAGTGAGTCGGGGGGGAGAAATCAGCCCCAGCATTTT
>TRBV6-6|TRBJ2-1|NA|TRBD2
CASSLPGTSNEQFF
TGTGCCAGCAGCCTCCCCGGGACTAGCAATGAGCAGTTCTTC
>TRBV7-3|TRBJ2-5|NA|NA
CASSFGLLETQYF
TGTGCCAGCAGTTTCGGACTCCTGGAGACCCAGTACTTC
>TRBV5-4|TRBJ1-4|few|NA
CASSPARTDEKLFF
TGTGCCAGCAGCCCCGCTAGGACAGATGAAAAACTGTTTTTT
>TRBV7-6|TRBJ2-2|NA|NA
CASSLGVASNTGELFF
TGTGCCAGCAGCTTAGGAGTAGCGTCGAACACCGGGGAGCTGTTTTTT
>TRBV10-3|TRBJ1-1|NA|NA
CAISEMEGNEAFF
TGTGCCATCAGTGAGATGGAGGGGAATGAAGCTTTCTTT
>TRBV29-1|TRBJ2-5|NA|NA
CSVEEAETQYF
TGCAGCGTTGAAGAAGCGGAGACCCAGTACTTC
>TRBV18|TRBJ1-1|NA|NA
CASSLSGGNTEAFF
TGTGCCAGCTCACTCTCTGGGGGCAACACTGAAGCTTTCTTT
>TRBV30|TRBJ2-7|NA|NA
CAWREATGIYEQYF
TGTGCCTGGAGGGAAGCTACAGGGATCTACGAGCAGTACTTC
>TRBV5-4|TRBJ2-5|NA|TRBD1
CASSWGQGAKGETQYF
TGTGCCAGCAGCTGGGGACAGGGGGCGAAGGGGGAGACCCAGTACTTC
>TRBV5-6|TRBJ2-1|NA|NA
CASSLSSTMQFF
TGTGCCAGCAGCTTGTCTTCGACAATGCAGTTCTTC